A selection of T cell receptor beta chains follows, all from one sample in a study of cytomegalovirus exposure and HLA in healthy donors. Profiling relied on immunoSEQ multiplex PCR, and the TCRdb table lists in-frame clones only, not all of them. Counted here are roughly 200,000 clones, 9.5% occurring once; the ten biggest clones make up over 1%. Sequences were obtained from PBMCs. These receptors all stem from a woman in her 30s in good health and CMV-seropositive. CDR3s include the opening cysteine and the closing phenylalanine or tryptophan. The D gene is left open where the match is weak. The size of a clone is reported for some rows only, either as once, few or many, or as a class for expanded clones.

d_gene,abundance,v_gene,j_gene,CDR3nt,CDR3aa
TRBD2,few,TRBV7-8,TRBJ2-2,TGTGCCAGCAGCGCTGGACTAGCGGGAGCGAGCACCGGGGAGCTGTTTTTT,CASSAGLAGASTGELFF
TRBD2,NA,TRBV5-1,TRBJ2-1,TGCGCCAGCAGCACCGGGACTAGCGGATACAATGAGCAGTTCTTC,CASSTGTSGYNEQFF
TRBD2,few,TRBV6-5,TRBJ2-1,TGTGCCAGCAGTCACGGGGCGGGGGACCTCAATGAGCAGTTCTTC,CASSHGAGDLNEQFF
TRBD1,NA,TRBV10-3,TRBJ1-1,TGTGCCATCAGTGCAAGGTGGGACAGGGAACCTTCGGACACTGAAGCTTTCTTT,CAISARWDREPSDTEAFF
NA,NA,TRBV27,TRBJ2-1,TGTGCCAGCAGCGCCTGGGGGCGGAAGATTTACAATGAGCAGTTCTTC,CASSAWGRKIYNEQFF
TRBD1,NA,TRBV7-9,TRBJ1-2,TGTGCCAGCAGCTTAGGGACAGGCCCTAAGGGCTACACCTTC,CASSLGTGPKGYTF
NA,NA,TRBV6-6,TRBJ2-5,TGTGCCAGCGCCAGTGTACGGACCCAGTACTTC,CASASVRTQYF
NA,few,TRBV29-1,TRBJ2-6,TGCAGCGTTGAAGTGCCGGGCTCTGGGGCCAACGTCCTGACTTTC,CSVEVPGSGANVLTF
NA,few,TRBV29-1,TRBJ1-2,TGCAGCGTTGAGGCAGGCGAAAACTATGGCTACACCTTC,CSVEAGENYGYTF
NA,NA,TRBV7-9,TRBJ2-1,TGTGCCAGCAGCTTAGATCTCGATGAGCAGTTCTTC,CASSLDLDEQFF
TRBD1,few,TRBV5-1,TRBJ1-5,TGCGCCAGCAGCTCTGGACAGGGCCTCAATCAGCCCCAGCATTTT,CASSSGQGLNQPQHF
TRBD2,NA,TRBV7-9,TRBJ2-6,TGTGCCAGCAGCTGGGGGACTAGCTCTGGGGCCAACGTCCTGACTTTC,CASSWGTSSGANVLTF
NA,few,TRBV2,TRBJ1-1,TGTGCCAGCAGTGAAATGGGCCGGAAAGCTTTCTTT,CASSEMGRKAFF
NA,NA,TRBV5-1,TRBJ2-7,TGCGCCAGCAGCTTGAGCGGTACGTCCTACGAGCAGTACTTC,CASSLSGTSYEQYF
NA,NA,TRBV9,TRBJ1-2,TGTGCCAGCAGCGCAGCACTCTCCGCCCAGGATGGCTACACCTTC,CASSAALSAQDGYTF
NA,few,TRBV11-1,TRBJ2-7,TGTGCCAGCAGCTTAGGCGGAAACTCCTACGAGCAGTACTTC,CASSLGGNSYEQYF
TRBD1,NA,TRBV5-1,TRBJ1-2,TGCGCCAGCAGGCCGGACAGGGGGTCTGGTGGCTACACCTTC,CASRPDRGSGGYTF
TRBD2,NA,TRBV7-2,TRBJ2-5,TGTGCCAGCAGCGCTAGCGGGGGGAAAGAGACCCAGTACTTC,CASSASGGKETQYF
NA,few,TRBV25-1,TRBJ2-7,TGTGCCAGCAGTGAGTGGGGGGTCCACGAGCAGTACTTC,CASSEWGVHEQYF
NA,few,TRBV11-2,TRBJ2-2,TGTGCCAGCAGCTCCCCCGAGCTAGCTACCGGGGAGCTGTTTTTT,CASSSPELATGELFF
NA,few,TRBV5-1,TRBJ2-1,TGCGCCAGCAGCCGGTATAGCGGAGTAAGAGACAATGAGCAGTTCTTC,CASSRYSGVRDNEQFF
TRBD2,few,TRBV10-1,TRBJ2-1,TGCGCCAGCAGTGAGTTCACCGGGACTAGCGGGAGAAACTCCTACAATGAGCAGTTCTTC,CASSEFTGTSGRNSYNEQFF